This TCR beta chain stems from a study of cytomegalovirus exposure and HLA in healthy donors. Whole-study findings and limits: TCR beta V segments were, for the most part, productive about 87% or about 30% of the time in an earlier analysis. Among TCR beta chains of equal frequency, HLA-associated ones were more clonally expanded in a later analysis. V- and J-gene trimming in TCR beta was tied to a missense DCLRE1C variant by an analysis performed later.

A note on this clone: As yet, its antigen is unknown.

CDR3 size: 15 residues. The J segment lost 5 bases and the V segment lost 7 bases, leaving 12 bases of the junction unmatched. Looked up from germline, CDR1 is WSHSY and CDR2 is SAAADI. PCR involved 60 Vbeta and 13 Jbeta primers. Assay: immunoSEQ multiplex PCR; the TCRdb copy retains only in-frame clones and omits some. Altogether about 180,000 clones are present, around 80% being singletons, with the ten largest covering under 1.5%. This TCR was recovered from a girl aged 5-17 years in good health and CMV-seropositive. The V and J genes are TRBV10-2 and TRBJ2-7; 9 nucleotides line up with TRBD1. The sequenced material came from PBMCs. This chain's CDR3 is CASNIIGTGRHEQYF. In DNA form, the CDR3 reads TGCGCCAGCAATATCATAGGGACAGGGCGGCACGAGCAGTACTTC.